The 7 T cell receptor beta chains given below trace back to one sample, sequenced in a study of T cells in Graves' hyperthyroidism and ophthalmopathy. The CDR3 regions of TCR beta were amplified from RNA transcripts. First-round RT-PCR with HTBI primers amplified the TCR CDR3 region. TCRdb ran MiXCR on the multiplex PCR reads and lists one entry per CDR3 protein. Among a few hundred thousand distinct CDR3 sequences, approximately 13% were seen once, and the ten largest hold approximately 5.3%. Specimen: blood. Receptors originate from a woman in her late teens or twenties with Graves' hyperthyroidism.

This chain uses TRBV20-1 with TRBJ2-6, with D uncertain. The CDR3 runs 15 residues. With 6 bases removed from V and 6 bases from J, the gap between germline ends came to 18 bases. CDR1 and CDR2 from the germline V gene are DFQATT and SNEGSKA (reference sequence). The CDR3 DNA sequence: TGCAGTGCCCCTACATCTGGTAGTGTGGCCAACGTCCTGACTTTC. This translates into CSAPTSGSVANVLTF.

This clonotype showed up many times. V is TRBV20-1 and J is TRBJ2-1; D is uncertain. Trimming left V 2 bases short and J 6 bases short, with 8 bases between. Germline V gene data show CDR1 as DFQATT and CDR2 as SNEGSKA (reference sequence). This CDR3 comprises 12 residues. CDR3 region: CSARTSGNEQFF. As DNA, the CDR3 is TGCAGTGCTAGAACGTCAGGCAATGAGCAGTTCTTC.

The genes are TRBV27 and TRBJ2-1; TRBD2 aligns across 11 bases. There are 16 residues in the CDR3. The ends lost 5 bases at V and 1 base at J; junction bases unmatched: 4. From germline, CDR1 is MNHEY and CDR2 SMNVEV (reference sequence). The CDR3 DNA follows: TGTGCCAGCAGTCCGCGGACTAGCGGGTCCTACAATGAGCAGTTCTTC. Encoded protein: CASSPRTSGSYNEQFF.

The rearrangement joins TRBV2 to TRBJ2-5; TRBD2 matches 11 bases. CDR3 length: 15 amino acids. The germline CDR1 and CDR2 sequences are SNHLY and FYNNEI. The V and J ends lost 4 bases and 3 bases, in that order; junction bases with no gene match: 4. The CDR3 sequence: CASSVALAGEETQYF. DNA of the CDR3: TGTGCCAGCAGTGTAGCACTAGCGGGAGAAGAGACCCAGTACTTC.

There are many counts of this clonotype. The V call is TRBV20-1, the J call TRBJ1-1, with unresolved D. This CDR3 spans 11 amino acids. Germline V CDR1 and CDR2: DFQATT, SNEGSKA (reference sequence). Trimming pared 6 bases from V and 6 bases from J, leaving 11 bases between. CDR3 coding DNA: TGCAGTGCCCGCCGTATGTCTGAAGCTTTCTTT. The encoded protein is CSARRMSEAFF.

The CDR3 is CASSATWEKLFF. The CDR3 coding sequence is TGTGCCAGCAGCGCCACTTGGGAAAAACTGTTTTTT. The V and J genes are TRBV6-1 and TRBJ1-4; unclear D gene. V shed 6 bases and J shed 8 bases, with 10 bases lying between them. The germline CDR1 and CDR2 sequences are MNHNS and SASEGT. There are 12 residues in the CDR3.

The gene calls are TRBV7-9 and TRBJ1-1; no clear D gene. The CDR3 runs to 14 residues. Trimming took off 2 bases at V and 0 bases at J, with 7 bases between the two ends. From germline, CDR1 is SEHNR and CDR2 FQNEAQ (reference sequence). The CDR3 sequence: CASSLSGMNTEAFF. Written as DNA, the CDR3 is TGTGCCAGCAGCTTATCCGGGATGAACACTGAAGCTTTCTTT.